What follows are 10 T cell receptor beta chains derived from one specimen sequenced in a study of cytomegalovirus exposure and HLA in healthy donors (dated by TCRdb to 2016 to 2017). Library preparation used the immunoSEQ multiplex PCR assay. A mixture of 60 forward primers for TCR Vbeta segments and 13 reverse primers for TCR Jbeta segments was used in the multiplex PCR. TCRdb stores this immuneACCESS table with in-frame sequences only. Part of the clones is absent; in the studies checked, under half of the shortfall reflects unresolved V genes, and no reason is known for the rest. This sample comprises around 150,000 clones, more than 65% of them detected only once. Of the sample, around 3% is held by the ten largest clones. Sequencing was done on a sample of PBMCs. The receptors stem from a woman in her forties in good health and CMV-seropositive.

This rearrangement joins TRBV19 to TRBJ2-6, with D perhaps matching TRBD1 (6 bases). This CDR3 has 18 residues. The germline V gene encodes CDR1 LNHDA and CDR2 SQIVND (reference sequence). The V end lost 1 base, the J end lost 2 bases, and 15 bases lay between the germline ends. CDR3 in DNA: TGTGCCAGTAGTATAGTACAGGGCTTTTCAGCTGGGGCCAACGTCCTGACTTTC. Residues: CASSIVQGFSAGANVLTF.

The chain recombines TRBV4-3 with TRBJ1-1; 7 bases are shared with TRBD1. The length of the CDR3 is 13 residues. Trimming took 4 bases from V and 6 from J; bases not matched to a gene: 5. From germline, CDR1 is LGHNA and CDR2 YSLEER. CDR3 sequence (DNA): TGCGCCAGCAGCCCCTCAGGGACAGCTGAAGCTTTCTTT. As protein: CASSPSGTAEAFF.

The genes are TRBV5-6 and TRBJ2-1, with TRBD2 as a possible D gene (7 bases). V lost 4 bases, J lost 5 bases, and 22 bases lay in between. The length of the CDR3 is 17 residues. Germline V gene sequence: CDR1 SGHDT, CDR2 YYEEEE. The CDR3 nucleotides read TGTGCCAGCAGCCCCCTGCTTACCGGGGGGCCCAACAATGAGCAGTTCTTC. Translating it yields CASSPLLTGGPNNEQFF.

The CDR3 region is CASSEWGQNTEAFF. For the CDR3, the DNA is TGTGCCAGCAGTGAATGGGGACAGAACACTGAAGCTTTCTTT. The chain links TRBV25-1 to TRBJ1-1, with D perhaps TRBD1 (6 bases). Trimming shortened V by 1 base and J by 1 base, and 7 bases separated the two germline ends. Germline values: CDR1 MGHDK, CDR2 SYGVNS. CDR3 length equals 14 residues.

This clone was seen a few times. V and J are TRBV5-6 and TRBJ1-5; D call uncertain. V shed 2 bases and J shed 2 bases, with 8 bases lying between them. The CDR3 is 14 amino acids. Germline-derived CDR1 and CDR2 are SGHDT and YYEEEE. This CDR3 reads CASSFTAGNQPQHF. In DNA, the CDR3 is TGTGCCAGCAGCTTTACAGCGGGCAATCAGCCCCAGCATTTT.

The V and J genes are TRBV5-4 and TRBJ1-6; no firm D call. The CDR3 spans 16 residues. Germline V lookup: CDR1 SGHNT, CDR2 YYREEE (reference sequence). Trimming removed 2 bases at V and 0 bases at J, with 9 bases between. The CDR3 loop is CASSFVQFSYNSPLHF. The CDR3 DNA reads TGTGCCAGCAGCTTTGTACAGTTCTCCTATAATTCACCCCTCCACTTT.

CDR3 loop: CASSLLGRELTDTQYF. CDR3 coding DNA: TGTGCCAGCAGTTTATTGGGGCGGGAGCTCACAGATACGCAGTATTTT. The chain uses TRBV28 and TRBJ2-3; TRBD2 aligns across 7 bases. This CDR3 region has 16 residues. J was trimmed by 2 bases and V by 1 base; bases with no gene match: 6. In germline, CDR1 is MDHEN, CDR2 SYDVKM. Filled out from reference TRBV28 and TRBJ2-3, the complete variable domain reads DVKVTQSSRYLVKRTGEKVFLECVQDMDHENMFWYRQDPGLGLRLIYFSYDVKMKEKGDIPEGYSVSREKKERFSLILESASTNQTSMYLCASSLLGRELTDTQYFGPGTRLTVL.

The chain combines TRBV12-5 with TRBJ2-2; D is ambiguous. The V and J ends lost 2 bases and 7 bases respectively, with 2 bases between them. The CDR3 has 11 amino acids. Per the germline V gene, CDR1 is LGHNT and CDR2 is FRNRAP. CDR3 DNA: TGTGCTAGTGGTTTGCGCGGGGAGCTGTTTTTT. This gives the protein CASGLRGELFF.

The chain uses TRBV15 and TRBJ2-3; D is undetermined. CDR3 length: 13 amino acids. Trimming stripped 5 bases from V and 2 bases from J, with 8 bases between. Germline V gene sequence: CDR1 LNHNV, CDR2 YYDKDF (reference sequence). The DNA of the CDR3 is TGTGCCACCAGCGTACAGATCACAGATACGCAGTATTTT. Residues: CATSVQITDTQYF.

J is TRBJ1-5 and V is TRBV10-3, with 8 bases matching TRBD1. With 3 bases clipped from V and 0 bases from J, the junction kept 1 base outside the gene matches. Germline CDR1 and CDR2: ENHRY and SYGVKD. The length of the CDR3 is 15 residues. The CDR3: CAISDQGASNQPQHF. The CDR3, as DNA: TGTGCCATCAGTGACCAGGGGGCTAGCAATCAGCCCCAGCATTTT.